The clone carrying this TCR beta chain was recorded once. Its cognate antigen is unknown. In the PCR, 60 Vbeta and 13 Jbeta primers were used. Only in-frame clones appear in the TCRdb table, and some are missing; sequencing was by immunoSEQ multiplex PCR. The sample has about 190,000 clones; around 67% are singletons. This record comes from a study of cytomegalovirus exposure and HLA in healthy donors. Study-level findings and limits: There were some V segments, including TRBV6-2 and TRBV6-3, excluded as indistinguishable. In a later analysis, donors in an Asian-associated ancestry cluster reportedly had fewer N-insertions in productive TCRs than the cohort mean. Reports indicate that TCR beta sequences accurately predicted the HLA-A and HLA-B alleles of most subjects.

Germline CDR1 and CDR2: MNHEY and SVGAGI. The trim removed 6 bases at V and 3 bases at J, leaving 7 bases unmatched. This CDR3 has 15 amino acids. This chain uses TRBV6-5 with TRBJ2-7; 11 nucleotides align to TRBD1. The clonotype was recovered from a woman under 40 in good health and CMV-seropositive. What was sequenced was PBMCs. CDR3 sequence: CASSTLDRGRYEQYF. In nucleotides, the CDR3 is TGTGCCAGCAGCACCCTGGACAGGGGGCGCTACGAGCAGTACTTC.